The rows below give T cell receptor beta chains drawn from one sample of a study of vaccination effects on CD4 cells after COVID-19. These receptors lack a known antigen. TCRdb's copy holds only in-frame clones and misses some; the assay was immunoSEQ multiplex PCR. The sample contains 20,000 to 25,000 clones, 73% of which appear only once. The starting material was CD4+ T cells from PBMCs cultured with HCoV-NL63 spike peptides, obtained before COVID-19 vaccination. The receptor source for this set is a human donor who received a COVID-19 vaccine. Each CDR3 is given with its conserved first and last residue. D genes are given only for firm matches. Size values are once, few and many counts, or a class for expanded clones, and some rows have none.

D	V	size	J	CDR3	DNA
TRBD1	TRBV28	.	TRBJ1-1	CASSTSGQGYTEAFF	TGTGCCAGCAGTACCTCGGGACAGGGGTACACTGAAGCTTTCTTT
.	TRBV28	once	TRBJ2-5	CASSLLGETQYF	TGTGCCAGCAGTTTATTGGGGGAGACCCAGTACTTC
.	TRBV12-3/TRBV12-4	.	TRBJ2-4	CASSSGRANIQYF	TGTGCCAGCAGTTCGGGACGAGCGAACATTCAGTACTTC
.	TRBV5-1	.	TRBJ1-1	CASSHAGGNTEAFF	TGCGCCAGCAGCCATGCGGGGGGGAACACTGAAGCTTTCTTT
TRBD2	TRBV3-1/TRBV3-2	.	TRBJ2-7	CASSRGLAGYEQYF	TGTGCCAGCAGTCGCGGACTAGCGGGGTACGAGCAGTACTTC
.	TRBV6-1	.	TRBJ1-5	CASSDRGVQPQHF	TGTGCCAGCAGTGACCGGGGGGTTCAGCCCCAGCATTTT
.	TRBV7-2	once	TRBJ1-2	CASSSSPGVGYTF	TGTGCCAGCAGCTCTTCCCCAGGAGTCGGCTACACCTTC
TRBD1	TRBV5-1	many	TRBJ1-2	CASSVGTAKSYGYTF	TGCGCCAGCTCTGTAGGGACAGCGAAAAGCTATGGCTACACCTTC
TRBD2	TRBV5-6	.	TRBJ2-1	CASSLFSVAGGDEQFF	TGTGCCAGCAGCTTGTTCTCGGTAGCGGGGGGGGATGAGCAGTTCTTC
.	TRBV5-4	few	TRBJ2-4	CASSLYGAKNIQYF	TGTGCCAGCAGCTTGTACGGAGCCAAAAACATTCAGTACTTC
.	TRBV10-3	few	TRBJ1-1	CAISESATEAFF	TGTGCCATCAGTGAGTCAGCTACTGAAGCTTTCTTT
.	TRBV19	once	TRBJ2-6	CASSRAAAGANVLTF	TGTGCCAGTAGCAGGGCCGCGGCTGGGGCCAACGTCCTGACTTTC
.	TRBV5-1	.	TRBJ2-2	CASSFGQPGELFF	TGCGCCAGCAGCTTTGGACAGCCCGGGGAGCTGTTTTTT
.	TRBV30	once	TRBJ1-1	CAWSRDTEAFF	TGTGCCTGGAGTAGAGACACCGAAGCTTTCTTT
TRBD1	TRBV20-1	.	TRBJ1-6	CSANEDRGSPLHF	TGCAGTGCTAATGAGGACAGGGGTTCACCCCTCCACTTT
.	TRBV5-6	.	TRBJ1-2	CASSLARAEGYGYTF	TGTGCCAGCAGCTTGGCTAGGGCAGAAGGGTATGGCTACACCTTC
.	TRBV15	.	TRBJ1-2	CATSRDQSGARLGYTF	TGTGCCACCAGCAGAGATCAATCAGGGGCCCGCTTGGGCTACACCTTC
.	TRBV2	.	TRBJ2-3	CASKTGRGIDTQYF	TGTGCCAGCAAAACCGGCAGGGGCATCGATACGCAGTATTTT
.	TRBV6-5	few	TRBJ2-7	CASSPGGGYEQYF	TGTGCCAGCAGTCCCGGTGGGGGGTACGAGCAGTACTTC
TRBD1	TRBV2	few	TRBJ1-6	CASPKRAGGNNSPLHF	TGTGCCAGCCCTAAACGCGCAGGGGGCAACAATTCACCCCTCCACTTT
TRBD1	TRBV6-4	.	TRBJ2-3	CASSDSGQGTDTQYF	TGTGCCAGCAGTGACTCGGGACAGGGGACAGATACGCAGTATTTT
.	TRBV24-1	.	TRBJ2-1	CADPEPWDRESSGSIDEQFF	TGTGCCGACCCGGAACCCTGGGACAGGGAGTCTAGCGGGAGTATTGATGAGCAGTTCTTC
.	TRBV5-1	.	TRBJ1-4	CASSSLGTDNEKLFF	TGCGCCAGCAGCTCTCTAGGGACGGATAATGAAAAACTGTTTTTT
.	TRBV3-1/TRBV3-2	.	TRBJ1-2	CASSQGPTGYTF	TGTGCCAGCAGCCAAGGGCCGACTGGCTACACCTTC
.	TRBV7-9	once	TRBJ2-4	CASSLLGGLAKNIQYF	TGTGCCAGCAGCTTATTGGGGGGCTTGGCCAAAAACATTCAGTACTTC
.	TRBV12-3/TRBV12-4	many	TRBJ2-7	CASSLHYEQYF	TGTGCCAGCAGTTTACACTACGAGCAGTACTTC
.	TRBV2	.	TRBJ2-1	CASSVRGSSYNEQFF	TGTGCCAGCAGTGTAAGGGGGAGCTCCTACAATGAGCAGTTCTTC
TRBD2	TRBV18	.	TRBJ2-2	CASSPSLASGTGELFF	TGTGCCAGCTCACCGTCCCTCGCTAGCGGGACCGGGGAGCTGTTTTTT
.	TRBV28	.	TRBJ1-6	CATVPFTGDSPLHF	TGTGCCACCGTCCCTTTTACAGGAGATTCACCCCTCCACTTT
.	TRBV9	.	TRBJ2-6	CASSFFFGSGANVLTF	TGTGCCAGCAGCTTCTTCTTCGGCTCTGGGGCCAACGTCCTGACTTTC
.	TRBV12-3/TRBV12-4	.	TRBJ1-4	CASSWGGREKLFF	TGTGCCAGCAGTTGGGGGGGTAGAGAAAAACTGTTTTTT
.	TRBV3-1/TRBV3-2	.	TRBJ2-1	CASSQRPGLDGNEQFF	TGTGCCAGCAGCCAAAGACCGGGACTTGACGGCAATGAGCAGTTCTTC
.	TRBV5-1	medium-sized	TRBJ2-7	CASSLSAGAQDEQYF	TGCGCCAGCAGCTTGTCCGCGGGGGCGCAGGACGAGCAGTACTTC
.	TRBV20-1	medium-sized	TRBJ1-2	CSSGDYTF	TGCAGTTCGGGGGACTACACCTTC
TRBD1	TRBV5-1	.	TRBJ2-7	CASSSGVGQGAWYEQYF	TGCGCCAGCAGCTCCGGTGTGGGACAGGGGGCTTGGTACGAGCAGTACTTC